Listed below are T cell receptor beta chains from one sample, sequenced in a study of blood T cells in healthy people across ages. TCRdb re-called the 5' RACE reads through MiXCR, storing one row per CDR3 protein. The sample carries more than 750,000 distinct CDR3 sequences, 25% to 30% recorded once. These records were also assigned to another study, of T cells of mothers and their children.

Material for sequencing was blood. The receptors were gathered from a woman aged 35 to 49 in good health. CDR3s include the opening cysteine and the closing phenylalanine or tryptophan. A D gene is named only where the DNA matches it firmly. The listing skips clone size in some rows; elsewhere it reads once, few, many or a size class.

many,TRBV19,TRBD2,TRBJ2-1,TGTGCCAGTACCCCCCGGGGGGAGACTAATGAGCAGTTCTTC,CASTPRGETNEQFF
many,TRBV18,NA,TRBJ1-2,TGTGCCAGCTCCTACTCTAGTGGATATGGCTACACCTTC,CASSYSSGYGYTF
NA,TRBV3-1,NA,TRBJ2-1,TGTGCCAGCAGCCAAGATCGGGGGCCCAGCTCCTACAATGAGCAGTTCTTC,CASSQDRGPSSYNEQFF
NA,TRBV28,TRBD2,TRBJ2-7,TGTGCCAGCACCGAGCGGGGGGGCACTCACGAGCAGTACTTC,CASTERGGTHEQYF
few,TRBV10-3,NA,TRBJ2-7,TGTGCCATCAGTGACCCGGGGGGGACAGGGAACTACGAGCAGTACTTC,CAISDPGGTGNYEQYF
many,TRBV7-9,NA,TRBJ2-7,TGTGCCAGCAGCTATTCCGCGAATTCATACAGGGTCCCCTACGAGCAGTACTTC,CASSYSANSYRVPYEQYF
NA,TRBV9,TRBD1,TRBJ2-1,TGTGCCAGCAGCTCCCGACAGGGGGCCTTATACAATGAGCAGTTCTTC,CASSSRQGALYNEQFF
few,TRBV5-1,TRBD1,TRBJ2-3,TGCGCCAGCTGCTCAGCCCGGACAGGCGCTCATCGAGATACGCAGTATTTT,CASCSARTGAHRDTQYF
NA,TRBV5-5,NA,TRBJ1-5,TGTGCCAGCAGCTTAAGACAGGCGGTTAGCAATCAGCCCCAGCATTTT,CASSLRQAVSNQPQHF
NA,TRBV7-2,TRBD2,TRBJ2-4,TGTGCCAGCAGCCAAAGATTAGCGGGAGCGGTTTACATTCAGTACTTC,CASSQRLAGAVYIQYF
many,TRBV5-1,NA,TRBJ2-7,TGCGCCAGCAGCAATCGGGGGGCCTTCCACGAGCAGTACTTC,CASSNRGAFHEQYF
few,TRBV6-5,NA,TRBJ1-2,TGTGCCCGCACGAGGCTCCGGGGGCTGGCCTATGGCTACACCTTC,CARTRLRGLAYGYTF
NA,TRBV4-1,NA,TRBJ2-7,TGCGCCAGCAGCCAAATTCCAGGGACCCCCTTCGAGGAGCAGTACTTC,CASSQIPGTPFEEQYF
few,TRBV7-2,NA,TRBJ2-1,TGTGCCAGCAGCTTAGTCCTCGGGGGCAATGAGCAGTTCTTC,CASSLVLGGNEQFF
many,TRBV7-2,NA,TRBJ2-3,TGTGCCAGCAGCTTAGGAGACCAACCCCCAACAGATACGCAGTATTTT,CASSLGDQPPTDTQYF
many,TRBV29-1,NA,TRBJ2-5,TGCAGCGCCCCCGGGGCAACTGGGGGAGAGACCCAGTACTTC,CSAPGATGGETQYF
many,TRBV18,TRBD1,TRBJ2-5,TGTGCCAGCTCACTTGACAGGGGATGGCAAGAGACCCAGTACTTC,CASSLDRGWQETQYF
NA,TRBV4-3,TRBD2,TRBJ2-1,TGCGCCAGCAGCCGCGCTTTTGGAGCGGGGGGCGGAGAGCAGTTCTTC,CASSRAFGAGGGEQFF
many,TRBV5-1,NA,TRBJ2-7,TGCGCCAGCTATCGGGGATCGAGCTCCTACGAGCAGTACTTC,CASYRGSSSYEQYF
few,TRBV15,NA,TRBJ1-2,TGTGCCACCAGCAGAGATCCGGGAGTGGGAGCTAACTATGGCTACACCTTC,CATSRDPGVGANYGYTF
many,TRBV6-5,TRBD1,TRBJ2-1,TGTGCCAGCAGTTACTCGGACAGGCCGTCGAACAATGAGCAGTTCTTC,CASSYSDRPSNNEQFF
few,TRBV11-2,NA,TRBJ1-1,TGTGCCAGCAGCTCCCGGTTAGAGGGGCCCGCCCACGGAGCTTTCTTT,CASSSRLEGPAHGAFF
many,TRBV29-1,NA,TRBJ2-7,TGCAGCGTTAAAATAGGCTACGAGCAGTACTTC,CSVKIGYEQYF
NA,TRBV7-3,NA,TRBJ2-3,TGTGCCAGCAGCTTAGCAGAGCTGGCAGATACGCAGTATTTT,CASSLAELADTQYF
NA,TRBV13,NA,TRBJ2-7,TGTGCCAGCAGTTTCCGGCGGCAAACCTACGAGCAGTACTTC,CASSFRRQTYEQYF
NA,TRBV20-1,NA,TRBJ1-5,TGCAGTGCTAGAGTCGGGGGCAAACAGCCCCAGCATTTT,CSARVGGKQPQHF
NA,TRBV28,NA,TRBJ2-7,TGTGCCAGCAGCCAACCAGGGGGGGCGGGATACGAGCAGTACTTC,CASSQPGGAGYEQYF
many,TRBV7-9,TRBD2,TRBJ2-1,TGTGCCAGCAGGTCGGGGACTAGCGGGGCCCCCTGGAATGAGCAGTTCTTC,CASRSGTSGAPWNEQFF
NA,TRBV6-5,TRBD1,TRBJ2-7,TGTGCCAGTAGTTATCAGGGTTGGGGGACAGGGAACGAGCAGTACTTC,CASSYQGWGTGNEQYF
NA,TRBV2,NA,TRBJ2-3,TGTGCCAGCATGCTCGGACTAACTAGCACAGATACGCAGTATTTT,CASMLGLTSTDTQYF
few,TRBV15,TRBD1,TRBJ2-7,TGTGCCACCAGCAGAGTTGGAGAGGGGGCGTACGAGCAGTACTTC,CATSRVGEGAYEQYF
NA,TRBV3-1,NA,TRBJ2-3,TGTGCCAGCAGCACCCGACAGTATACAGATACGCAGTATTTT,CASSTRQYTDTQYF
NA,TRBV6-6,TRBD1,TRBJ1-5,TGTGCCAGTCGGGACAGCCAAAATCAGCCCCAGCATTTT,CASRDSQNQPQHF
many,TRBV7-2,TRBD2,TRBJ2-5,TGTGCCAGCAGCTTAGCTCCCCGACTAGCGGGGGGGCTGGAGACCCAGTACTTC,CASSLAPRLAGGLETQYF
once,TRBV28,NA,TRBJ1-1,TGTGCCAGCGTTCGGGCAGGGATTAACACTGAAGCTTTCTTT,CASVRAGINTEAFF
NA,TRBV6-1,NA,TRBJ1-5,TGTGCCAGCAGTGAAGAATCCGGGGCGGGGAGGAATCAGCCCCAGCATTTT,CASSEESGAGRNQPQHF
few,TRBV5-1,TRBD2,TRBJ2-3,TGCGCCAGCAGCCAGTACCCTAGCGGGGGAAGTCCAGATACGCAGTATTTT,CASSQYPSGGSPDTQYF